This TCR beta chain was identified during a study of patients and donors after allogeneic stem cell transplantation. TCRdb recomputed calls from the RT-PCR reads with MiXCR, one row per CDR3 protein. The top ten clones hold around 7.2% of a sample with over 350,000 distinct CDR3 sequences, under 20% of them seen once. CDR3 length: 13 amino acids. In germline, CDR1 is SGDLS, CDR2 YYNGEE. Trimming removed 6 bases from V and 5 bases from J, with 12 bases in between. This clonotype was seen a handful of times. The sequencing input was blood, either unsorted or a sorted T cell fraction (not recorded which). The receptor was isolated from a human donor who was either an allogeneic HSCT recipient or a stem cell or donor lymphocyte infusion donor (not recorded which). It is not recorded whose cells these are; they may come from a transplant donor. The chain carries TRBV9 and TRBJ1-3; D may be TRBD1 (5 bases). The CDR3 DNA sequence: TGTGCCAGCACCAGGGACGGACGAAACACCATATATTTT. Residues: CASTRDGRNTIYF.